This TCR beta chain was observed in a study of cytomegalovirus exposure and HLA in healthy donors. Overall study results and limits: The study labeled 150 or so TCR beta chains cytomegalovirus-associated. According to a later analysis, donors in an Asian-associated ancestry cluster reportedly had fewer N-insertions than the roughly 670-donor mean. In all likelihood, a cluster of highly shared sequence variants was a sequencing artifact. Available immune exposure information was restricted to CMV serostatus only.

This clone came up once. Its antigen is currently unknown. The PCR employed 60 Vbeta primers together with 13 Jbeta primers. TCRdb's copy holds only in-frame clones and misses some; the assay was immunoSEQ multiplex PCR. The sample consists of 100,000 to 150,000 clones, 80% of them appearing once. This receptor was identified in a man between 35 and 55 years old in good health and CMV-seronegative. The sequenced sample consisted of PBMCs.

CDR3 protein: CASRKETGGHNEQFF. The DNA for the CDR3 is TGTGCCAGCAGGAAGGAGACAGGGGGTCACAATGAGCAGTTCTTC. This chain uses TRBV2 with TRBJ2-1; 9 bases are shared with TRBD1. The CDR3 contains 15 residues. CDR1 and CDR2 (germline): SNHLY, FYNNEI. The V segment lost 6 bases and the J segment 5 bases; nucleotides outside the gene matches: 8.